The rows below give T cell receptor beta chains drawn from one sample of a study of CD8 T cells in ankylosing spondylitis. TCRdb re-analysed the 5' RACE reads in MiXCR, keeping a single row per CDR3 protein. The sample has some 140,000 distinct CDR3 sequences, approximately 9.2% seen once. Sequencing was carried out using synovial fluid, either unsorted or a sorted T cell fraction (not recorded which). The receptor set was obtained from a male donor with ankylosing spondylitis. CDR3s include the opening cysteine and the closing phenylalanine or tryptophan. A D gene is named only where the DNA matches it firmly. Clone size appears in some rows only: once, few, many, or a class for an expanded clone.

j_gene	v_gene	abundance	d_gene	CDR3nt	CDR3aa
TRBJ2-7	TRBV11-2	many	.	TGTGCCAGCAGCTTAAATGGGTGGGAGCAGTACTTC	CASSLNGWEQYF
TRBJ1-1	TRBV5-1	.	.	TGCGCCAGCAGCCCTCTACAGGGATCGTCGTGGGGCACTGAAGCTTTCTTT	CASSPLQGSSWGTEAFF
TRBJ2-3	TRBV11-2	many	TRBD1	TGTGCCAGCAGCTCCGACAGGGCAGATACGCAGTATTTT	CASSSDRADTQYF
TRBJ2-2	TRBV6-2/TRBV6-3	many	.	TGTGCCAGCAGCCCCACTAACACCGGGGAGCTGTTTTTT	CASSPTNTGELFF
TRBJ2-1	TRBV6-1	many	.	TGTGCCACCCAACCGGGGAGGAGCTCCTACAATGAGCAGTTCTTC	CATQPGRSSYNEQFF
TRBJ2-1	TRBV20-1	few	TRBD1	TGCAGTGCTAGCAACAGGGGCAACAATGAGCAGTTCTTC	CSASNRGNNEQFF
TRBJ1-6	TRBV5-1	.	.	TGCGCCAGCAGCTTGGACGGGTCCTCCTATAATTCACCCCTCCACTTT	CASSLDGSSYNSPLHF
TRBJ1-3	TRBV6-4	many	.	TGTGCCAGCAAGCCTCCGGGTGGATGGGAGGGAACGACGTTAAGGATCTCTGGAAACACCATATATTTT	CASKPPGGWEGTTLRISGNTIYF
TRBJ1-3	TRBV29-1	few	TRBD1	TGCAGCGTTGGAGGACAGGGATTAGGAAACACCATATATTTT	CSVGGQGLGNTIYF
TRBJ1-1	TRBV7-8	many	TRBD1	TGTGCCAGCAGCCTAGACAGGGGGATTGCTGAAGCTTTCTTT	CASSLDRGIAEAFF
TRBJ2-1	TRBV24-1	medium-sized	.	TGTGCCACCAGTGCCCGGGTCCCACGGGACAATGAGCAGTTCTTC	CATSARVPRDNEQFF
TRBJ1-5	TRBV27	.	.	TGTGCCAGCAGTTTATCACCCTGGGGTAGCAATCAGCCCCAGCATTTT	CASSLSPWGSNQPQHF
TRBJ1-3	TRBV9	few	.	TGTGCCAGCAGCGTGGAACAGACCTCTGGAAACACCATATATTTT	CASSVEQTSGNTIYF
TRBJ2-3	TRBV14	many	TRBD1	TGTGCCAGCAGCCGGACAGGGCCGGGCACAGATACGCAGTATTTT	CASSRTGPGTDTQYF
TRBJ1-2	TRBV6-2/TRBV6-3	.	TRBD1	TGTGCCAGCAGGCCTACTTGGACAGGCTATGGCTACACCTTC	CASRPTWTGYGYTF
TRBJ1-1	TRBV24-1	few	.	TGTGCCACCAGCATAAACGGGGGCACTGAAGCTTTCTTT	CATSINGGTEAFF
TRBJ2-7	TRBV10-3	many	.	TGTGCCATCGGAGACGCGGGGCAGCGCTACGAGCAGTACTTC	CAIGDAGQRYEQYF
TRBJ2-5	TRBV20-1	many	TRBD2	TGCAGTGCTAGAAACAGCGGGAGGGCCGGGGAGACCCAGTACTTC	CSARNSGRAGETQYF
TRBJ1-5	TRBV6-5	.	.	TGTGCCAGCAGTTACTCACAATATCGGCAGCCTACTCAGCCCCAGCATTTT	CASSYSQYRQPTQPQHF
TRBJ2-3	TRBV12-3/TRBV12-4	.	.	TGTGCCAGCAGTCTCTTAGCGTACTTCACAGATACGCAGTATTTT	CASSLLAYFTDTQYF
TRBJ2-1	TRBV20-1	few	.	TGCAGTGCTAGGGAGGGCAGGGCGCCAACCGGTGAGCAGTTCTTC	CSAREGRAPTGEQFF
TRBJ1-2	TRBV25-1	few	.	TGTGCCAGCAGGCAACAGGATTATGGCTACACCTTC	CASRQQDYGYTF
TRBJ2-4	TRBV9	.	.	TGTGCCAGCAGCCCCCAGCTTGGACAGATTCAGTACTTC	CASSPQLGQIQYF
TRBJ1-1	TRBV5-1	.	.	TGCGCCAGCAGCCATCTAGGACAGATCGCTGAAGCTTTCTTT	CASSHLGQIAEAFF
TRBJ2-7	TRBV7-2	.	.	TGTGCCAGCAGCTTAGGACGGACCAACTACGAGCAGTACTTC	CASSLGRTNYEQYF
TRBJ2-2	TRBV20-1	few	.	TGCAGTGCTGAAGGTACGAACACCGGGGAGCTGTTTTTT	CSAEGTNTGELFF
TRBJ2-3	TRBV29-1	few	.	TGCAGCGGACTTTTGGGGGATACGCAGTATTTT	CSGLLGDTQYF
TRBJ2-5	TRBV4-3	.	.	TGCGCCAGCAGCCAAGTCCCCGGGGAAGAGACCCAGTACTTC	CASSQVPGEETQYF
TRBJ2-3	TRBV12-3/TRBV12-4	many	TRBD2	TGTGCCAGCAGTTTAGGTCGAGCGGGGGGAAGCACAGATACGCAGTATTTT	CASSLGRAGGSTDTQYF
TRBJ1-4	TRBV6-5	.	.	TGTGCCAGCAGTTCCGGGACGTATAGCCTAATAGAAAAACTGTTTTTT	CASSSGTYSLIEKLFF
TRBJ1-2	TRBV5-1	.	.	TGCGCCAGCAGCTGGCAGGGTTCCCACTATGGCTACACCTTC	CASSWQGSHYGYTF
TRBJ1-6	TRBV7-9	many	.	TGTGCCAGCAGCTTAGGGCGGCAGCTAGAGTCACCCCTCCACTTT	CASSLGRQLESPLHF
TRBJ1-2	TRBV4-3	many	.	TGCGCCAGCAGCCAGAGTAACTATGGCTACACCTTC	CASSQSNYGYTF
TRBJ1-2	TRBV7-8	.	.	TGTGCCAGCAGCTTAGAGGCGGGGAACTATGGCTACACCTTC	CASSLEAGNYGYTF
TRBJ2-1	TRBV11-1	.	TRBD2	TGTGCCAGCAGCTTCGGACTAGCGGGTTGGGGGACTAGCTCCTACAATGAGCAGTTCTTC	CASSFGLAGWGTSSYNEQFF
TRBJ2-5	TRBV10-3	medium-sized	TRBD2	TGTGCCATCAGTGAGGGGGGGGAGTTAGAGACCCAGTACTTC	CAISEGGELETQYF
TRBJ2-3	TRBV6-5	many	.	TGTGCCAGCAGTTACTTGGACCAACGGGGGGATACGCAGTATTTT	CASSYLDQRGDTQYF
TRBJ2-1	TRBV27	.	.	TGTGCCAGCAGGGAGGGACCCTCCTACAATGAGCAGTTCTTC	CASREGPSYNEQFF
TRBJ2-3	TRBV6-2/TRBV6-3	few	TRBD2	TGTGCCAGCTCCCGGGGGCTAGCGGGAGGATCAGGAGATACGCAGTATTTT	CASSRGLAGGSGDTQYF
TRBJ2-3	TRBV2	many	.	TGTGCCAGCAAGCCTGGCCGGGCTAGAATCACGCAGTATTTT	CASKPGRARITQYF
TRBJ2-3	TRBV7-2	.	.	TGTGCCAGCAGCTTAGTTGTGGGCCGCACAGATACGCAGTATTTT	CASSLVVGRTDTQYF
TRBJ2-3	TRBV6-6	many	.	TGTGCCAGCAGTTCCAAGGGATCAGATACGCAGTATTTT	CASSSKGSDTQYF
TRBJ2-3	TRBV6-5	many	TRBD2	TGTGCCAGCAGTTACTCGTGGCTAGCGGGTGAGGAAGATACGCAGTATTTT	CASSYSWLAGEEDTQYF
TRBJ2-7	TRBV5-1	many	TRBD2	TGCGCCAGCAGCTTGAGGGCTAGCGGGGTTACCTACGAGCAGTACTTC	CASSLRASGVTYEQYF
TRBJ1-1	TRBV25-1	.	TRBD1	TGTGCCAGCAGTGAAGTCTTCCTAGTGAAGGGGGCCCTGAACACTGAAGCTTTCTTT	CASSEVFLVKGALNTEAFF
TRBJ2-2	TRBV18	many	TRBD2	TGTGCCAGCTCACTACGACTAGCTGCGAACACCGGGGAGCTGTTTTTT	CASSLRLAANTGELFF
TRBJ1-1	TRBV30	.	.	TGTGCCTGGAGTACCGGGTCTGGTCGCCAGGAAGCTTTCTTT	CAWSTGSGRQEAFF
TRBJ2-1	TRBV4-1	.	.	TGCGCCAGCAGCCAAGTAATTGGGTCCTACAATGAGCAGTTCTTC	CASSQVIGSYNEQFF
TRBJ2-3	TRBV7-9	many	.	TGTGCCAGCAGCCGAGAAGCTAGCGTAAGCACAGATACGCAGTATTTT	CASSREASVSTDTQYF
TRBJ1-4	TRBV12-3/TRBV12-4	few	.	TGTGCCAGCAGTCGGCAGGCGAATGAAAAACTGTTTTTT	CASSRQANEKLFF
TRBJ1-2	TRBV7-2	few	.	TGTGCCAGCAGCTTAAGGGCACGACTCCTGGGCTACACCTTC	CASSLRARLLGYTF
TRBJ2-3	TRBV6-1	many	TRBD2	TGTGCCAGCAGCCTGACTAGCGGGAGCTCAGATACGCAGTATTTT	CASSLTSGSSDTQYF
TRBJ2-5	TRBV18	few	.	TGTGCCAGCTCACCAAGAGGTTCGGTGGAGACCCAGTACTTC	CASSPRGSVETQYF